One sample yielded the 25 T cell receptor beta chains listed below, sequenced in a study of T-cell reconstitution after alpha-beta-depleted transplantation in children. Unique molecular identifiers were built into the TCRbeta library. From the PCR reads, TCRdb called clonotypes with MiXCR, one entry per CDR3 protein. The sample consists of about 1,000,000 distinct CDR3 sequences, about 29% of them appearing once. The input for sequencing was PBMCs, mostly from graft donor cells, taken 360 days after TCRalphabeta/CD19-depleted stem cell transplant. These receptors were obtained from a boy under three years old who had a stem cell transplant for SCID, so the T cells may come from the graft donor.

This clonotype was observed a few times. The chain employs TRBV10-3 and TRBJ2-7; TRBD1 might be the D (5 bases). This CDR3 is 12 amino acids long. Germline V gene data show CDR1 as ENHRY and CDR2 as SYGVKD. V shed 4 bases and J shed 6 bases, with 10 bases lying between them. Here the CDR3 reads CAISVGQGEQYF. The CDR3 nucleotides read TGTGCCATCAGTGTTGGACAAGGCGAGCAGTACTTC.

The rearrangement uses TRBV12-3 or TRBV12-4 and TRBJ2-1; D is tentatively TRBD1 or TRBD2 (6 bases each). V lost 5 bases and J lost 7, with 18 bases in between. The CDR3 has 15 amino acids. Written as DNA, the CDR3 is TGTGCCAGCAGTAGAGAAACCGGGGGCCCAAATGAGCAGTTCTTC. As protein: CASSRETGGPNEQFF.

The sample holds a few counts of this clonotype. This chain connects TRBV12-3 or TRBV12-4 to TRBJ1-6; no clear D gene. The CDR3 runs 15 residues. V dropped 4 bases and J dropped 7 bases, with 14 bases sitting between them. The CDR3: CASSWARRVNSPLHF. The DNA for the CDR3 is TGTGCCAGCAGTTGGGCCCGGCGGGTAAATTCACCCCTCCACTTT.

The rearrangement joins TRBV29-1 to TRBJ2-5, with a weak D call TRBD1 (6 bases). Germline V gene data show CDR1 as SQVTM and CDR2 as ANQGSEA. V lost 5 bases, J lost 5 bases, and 18 bases lay in between. The CDR3 consists of 14 residues. CDR3 protein: CSVFPTGGRETQYF. The CDR3 nucleotides read TGCAGCGTTTTCCCCACTGGGGGCCGGGAGACCCAGTACTTC.

The rearrangement joins TRBV10-3 to TRBJ2-7; 9 bases agree with TRBD1. This CDR3 comprises 15 residues. J gave up 7 bases and V 3 bases, and 10 bases lay outside the gene matches. Germline V lookup: CDR1 ENHRY, CDR2 SYGVKD. The CDR3 loop reads CAISEAGQGSGEQYF. The DNA for the CDR3 is TGTGCCATCAGTGAAGCGGGACAGGGTTCGGGAGAGCAGTACTTC.

The chain uses TRBV29-1 and TRBJ2-5; D is tentatively TRBD1 or TRBD2 (6 bases each). From germline, CDR1 is SQVTM and CDR2 ANQGSEA. V was shortened by 2 bases and J by 3 bases, with 16 bases between the two germline ends. This CDR3 comprises 15 residues. CDR3 in DNA: TGCAGCGTTGAAAATTTTTGGGGGGCAAAAGAGACCCAGTACTTC. Protein sequence: CSVENFWGAKETQYF.

V usage is TRBV6-1 and J usage is TRBJ2-2, with TRBD1 matching over 8 bases. The junction had 10 bases not matched to a gene; V was cut back by 11 bases and J by 5 bases. Germline CDR1 and CDR2: MNHNS and SASEGT. This CDR3 is built from 14 residues. CDR3 sequence: CACKDRGWTGELFF. CDR3 bases: TGTGCCTGCAAAGACAGGGGTTGGACCGGGGAGCTGTTTTTT.

This clonotype was picked up a small number of times. The rearrangement links TRBV7-2 to TRBJ2-3, with 9 bases identical to TRBD2. The germline gives CDR1 SGHTA, CDR2 FQGNSA. The CDR3 totals 16 residues. J lost 1 base, V lost 1 base, and 3 bases had no gene match. CDR3 DNA sequence: TGTGCCAGCAGCTTAGTTAGCGGGGGACGCACAGATACGCAGTATTTT. The encoded protein is CASSLVSGGRTDTQYF. The full variable domain, with the rest looked up from reference TRBV7-2 and TRBJ2-3, is GAGVSQSPSNKVTEKGKDVELRCDPISGHTALYWYRQSLGQGLEFLIYFQGNSAPDKSGLPSDRFSAERTGGSVSTLTIQRTQQEDSAVYLCASSLVSGGRTDTQYFGPGTRLTVL.

This clonotype appeared a few times. The rearrangement uses TRBV20-1 and TRBJ2-7; D ambiguous. Germline V CDR1 and CDR2: DFQATT, SNEGSKA (reference sequence). Between the trimmed V and J ends, which lost 1 base and 1 base, there was a span of 5 bases. This CDR3 contains 12 residues. The CDR3 DNA sequence: TGCAGTGCTAGAGCGGCTTCCTACGAGCAGTACTTC. Translating gives CSARAASYEQYF.

A few counts support this clonotype. The chain carries TRBV11-2 and TRBJ2-2; a weak D match, TRBD1 (6 bases). The V end was cut by 5 bases, the J end by 2 bases, with 9 bases between. The CDR3 totals 14 residues. Germline V CDR1 and CDR2: SGHAT, FQNNGV. In DNA, the CDR3 is TGTGCCAGCAGCCGGGGACAAAACACCGGGGAGCTGTTTTTT. Protein: CASSRGQNTGELFF.

A single count supports this clonotype. This sequence joins TRBV2 and TRBJ2-1, with 8 bases matching TRBD2. The CDR3 is made up of 13 amino acids. Germline assignment: CDR1 SNHLY and CDR2 FYNNEI. V shed 1 base and J 15 bases; nucleotides not matched to a gene: 8. The CDR3 DNA sequence: TGTGCCAGCAGTGAAGTCCGGAGCGGGGGAAGGTTCTTC. This translates into CASSEVRSGGRFF.

The genes are TRBV13 and TRBJ2-1, with no clear D. The germline V and J ends were trimmed by 1 base and 0 bases, with 13 bases remaining between them. CDR3 length: 17 residues. Germline V gives CDR1 PRHDT, CDR2 FYEKMQ (reference sequence). The CDR3 spells CASSLEGSFNSYNEQFF. CDR3 sequence (DNA): TGTGCCAGCAGCTTAGAGGGCAGCTTCAACTCCTACAATGAGCAGTTCTTC.

This clonotype was recorded a few times. This rearrangement joins TRBV24-1 to TRBJ2-1; TRBD2 aligns across 9 bases. CDR3 length equals 19 residues. The V gene's germline CDR1 is KGHDR and CDR2 SFDVKD. Germline trimming cut 3 bases from V and 7 bases from J; bases unmatched to any gene: 18. CDR3 protein: CATSDPPGKVAGDRNEQFF. The CDR3 DNA reads TGTGCCACCAGTGATCCGCCTGGGAAGGTAGCGGGGGATAGGAATGAGCAGTTCTTC.

This clonotype was seen more than once but under ten times. The chain joins TRBV5-1 to TRBJ2-1; the match to TRBD2 covers 10 bases. The germline CDR1 and CDR2 sequences are SGHRS and YFSETQ. This CDR3 comprises 18 residues. With 1 base clipped from V and 3 bases from J, the junction kept 10 bases outside the gene matches. The CDR3 coding sequence is TGCGCCAGCAGCTTGAGGTGTAGCGGGGGGCTCCTCTACAATGAGCAGTTCTTC. This codes for CASSLRCSGGLLYNEQFF. Full variable domain (rest looked up from reference TRBV5-1 and TRBJ2-1): KAGVTQTPRYLIKTRGQQVTLSCSPISGHRSVSWYQQTPGQGLQFLFEYFSETQRNKGNFPGRFSGRQFSNSRSEMNVSTLELGDSALYLCASSLRCSGGLLYNEQFFGPGTRLTVL.

This rearrangement joins TRBV5-1 to TRBJ2-7; a possible D gene is TRBD1 (6 bases). CDR3 size: 14 residues. With 7 bases removed from V and 2 bases from J, the gap between germline ends came to 16 bases. From germline, CDR1 is SGHRS and CDR2 YFSETQ. CDR3 sequence: CASRAAGAPYEQYF. For the CDR3, the DNA is TGCGCCAGCCGCGCGGCAGGGGCCCCCTACGAGCAGTACTTC.

The chain carries TRBV5-1 and TRBJ2-1; 7 positions agree with TRBD1. CDR1 and CDR2 (germline): SGHRS, YFSETQ. J gave up 5 bases and V 0 bases, and 8 bases lay outside the gene matches. The CDR3 covers 16 residues. The chain's CDR3 is CASSLVFRGPNNEQFF. In nucleotides, the CDR3 is TGCGCCAGCAGCTTGGTTTTTAGGGGGCCTAACAATGAGCAGTTCTTC.

This clonotype was observed a few times. This chain uses TRBV12-3 or TRBV12-4 with TRBJ1-5; D is possibly TRBD1 (5 bases). V lost 2 bases and J 5 bases, leaving 16 bases between the germline ends. The CDR3 extends over 16 amino acids. Here the CDR3 reads CASSLKVGDEDQPQHF. For the CDR3, the DNA is TGTGCCAGCAGTTTAAAAGTCGGGGACGAGGATCAGCCCCAGCATTTT.

This rearrangement joins TRBV24-1 to TRBJ2-1; 11 nucleotides line up with TRBD2. CDR3 length: 15 residues. The germline V gene encodes CDR1 KGHDR and CDR2 SFDVKD. The V and J ends lost 5 bases and 6 bases, in that order; junction bases with no gene match: 5. CDR3 protein: CATSARLAGINEQFF. The CDR3 DNA sequence: TGTGCCACCAGTGCCCGACTAGCGGGGATCAATGAGCAGTTCTTC.

The chain is built from TRBV7-3 and TRBJ2-1, with TRBD1 identical over 7 bases. The CDR3 loop spans 13 amino acids. Looked up from germline, CDR1 is SGHTA and CDR2 is FQGTGA. The ends lost 6 bases at V and 7 bases at J; junction bases unmatched: 6. The CDR3 protein is CASSLQGQNEQFF. The DNA of the CDR3 is TGTGCCAGCAGTTTACAGGGGCAAAATGAGCAGTTCTTC.

In this sample, this clonotype turned up a few times. The chain links TRBV6-5 to TRBJ1-2; D might be TRBD1 (5 bases). The V gene's germline CDR1 is MNHEY and CDR2 SVGAGI. The CDR3 length is 17 residues. The V end was cut by 2 bases, the J end by 1 base, with 17 bases between. CDR3 sequence (DNA): TGTGCCAGCAGTTACACCCCCACAGGAATCGATAACTATGGCTACACCTTC. This translates into CASSYTPTGIDNYGYTF.

This rearrangement joins TRBV5-1 to TRBJ2-2; tentatively, D is TRBD2 (7 bases). The V gene's germline CDR1 is SGHRS and CDR2 YFSETQ. CDR3 length equals 17 residues. Trimming removed 4 bases at V and 7 bases at J, with 23 bases between. Here the CDR3 reads CASSPQRGQGLFGELFF. DNA of the CDR3: TGCGCCAGCAGCCCGCAGCGGGGACAAGGGCTCTTCGGGGAGCTGTTTTTT.

This clonotype has just a few counts. The rearrangement uses TRBV5-1 and TRBJ1-6, with D possibly TRBD1 on 5 matching bases. This CDR3 contains 14 residues. Germline V gene data show CDR1 as SGHRS and CDR2 as YFSETQ. V was trimmed by 7 bases and J by 7 bases, leaving 15 bases between them. In DNA form, the CDR3 reads TGCGCCAGCTCCTTGGGCAGGGTCAATTCACCCCTCCACTTT. Protein: CASSLGRVNSPLHF. The entire variable domain, with the rest obtained from reference TRBV5-1 and TRBJ1-6, is as follows: KAGVTQTPRYLIKTRGQQVTLSCSPISGHRSVSWYQQTPGQGLQFLFEYFSETQRNKGNFPGRFSGRQFSNSRSEMNVSTLELGDSALYLCASSLGRVNSPLHFGNGTRLTVT.

V usage is TRBV7-3 and J usage is TRBJ2-2, with 9 bases fitting TRBD1. V gave up 5 bases and J gave up 6 bases; unmatched junction bases: 13. Germline V lookup: CDR1 SGHTA, CDR2 FQGTGA. The CDR3 length is 17 residues. The CDR3 protein is CASSASYYRGPAGELFF. The CDR3 DNA follows: TGTGCCAGCAGCGCCTCTTATTACAGGGGGCCGGCCGGGGAGCTGTTTTTT.

J is TRBJ1-3 and V is TRBV5-1, with 8 positions matching TRBD1. The CDR3 loop spans 15 amino acids. CDR1 is SGHRS and CDR2 is YFSETQ in the germline V gene. V trimming: 4 bases; J trimming: 8 bases; junction bases outside the gene matches: 11. The CDR3 loop is CASSRGQGGPDTIYF. The CDR3 DNA reads TGCGCCAGCAGCCGTGGACAGGGTGGACCGGACACCATATATTTT.

In its sample, this clonotype was seen a few times. The J gene is TRBJ2-7, the V gene TRBV4-2; 11 nucleotides agree with TRBD1. J gave up 0 bases and V 1 base, and 2 bases lay outside the gene matches. CDR3 length: 16 amino acids. Germline CDR1 and CDR2: LGHNA and YNFKEQ. CDR3 in amino acids: CASSQAGTGGSYEQYF. Written as DNA, the CDR3 is TGTGCCAGCAGCCAAGCCGGGACAGGGGGCTCCTACGAGCAGTACTTC.